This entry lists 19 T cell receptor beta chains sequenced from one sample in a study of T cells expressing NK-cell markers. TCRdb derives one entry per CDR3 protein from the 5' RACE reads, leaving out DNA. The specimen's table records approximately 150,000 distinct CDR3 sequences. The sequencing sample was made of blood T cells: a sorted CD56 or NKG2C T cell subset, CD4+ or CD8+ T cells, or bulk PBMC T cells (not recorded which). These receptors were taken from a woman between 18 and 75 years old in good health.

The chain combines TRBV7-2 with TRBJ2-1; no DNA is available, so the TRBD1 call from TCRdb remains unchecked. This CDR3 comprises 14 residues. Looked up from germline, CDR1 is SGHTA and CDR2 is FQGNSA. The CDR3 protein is CASSLKAGDHKKFF.

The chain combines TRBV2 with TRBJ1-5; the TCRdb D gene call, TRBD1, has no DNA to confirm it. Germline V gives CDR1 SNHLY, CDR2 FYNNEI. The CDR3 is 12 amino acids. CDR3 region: CASRIGDQPQHF.

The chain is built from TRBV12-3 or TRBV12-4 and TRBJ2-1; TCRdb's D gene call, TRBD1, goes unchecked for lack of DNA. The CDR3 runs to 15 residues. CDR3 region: CASSRGGGSYNEQFF.

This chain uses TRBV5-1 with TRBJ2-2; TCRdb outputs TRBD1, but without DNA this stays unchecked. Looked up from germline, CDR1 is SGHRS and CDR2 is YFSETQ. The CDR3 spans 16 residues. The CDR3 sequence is CASSIGTVESPGELFF.

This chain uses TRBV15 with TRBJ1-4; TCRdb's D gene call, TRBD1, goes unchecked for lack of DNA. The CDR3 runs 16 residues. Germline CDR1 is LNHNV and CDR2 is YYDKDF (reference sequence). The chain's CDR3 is CATSRTGTSTNEKLFF. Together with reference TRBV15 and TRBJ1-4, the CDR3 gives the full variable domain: DAMVIQNPRYQVTQFGKPVTLSCSQTLNHNVMYWYQQKSSQAPKLLFHYYDKDFNNEADTPDNFQSRRPNTSFCFLDIRSPGLGDTAMYLCATSRTGTSTNEKLFFGSGTQLSVL.

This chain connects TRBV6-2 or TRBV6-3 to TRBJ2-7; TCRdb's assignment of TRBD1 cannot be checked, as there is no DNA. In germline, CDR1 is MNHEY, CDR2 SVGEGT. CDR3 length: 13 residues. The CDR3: CASSYPDRHEQYF.

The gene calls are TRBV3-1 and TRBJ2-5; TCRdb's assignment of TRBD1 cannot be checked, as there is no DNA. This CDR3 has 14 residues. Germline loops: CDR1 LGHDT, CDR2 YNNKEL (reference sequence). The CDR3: CASSQRGGGRTQYF.

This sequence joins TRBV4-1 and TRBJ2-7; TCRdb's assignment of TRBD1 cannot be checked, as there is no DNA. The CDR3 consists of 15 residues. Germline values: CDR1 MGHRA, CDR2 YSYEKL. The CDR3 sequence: CASSQGSGGAYEQYF.

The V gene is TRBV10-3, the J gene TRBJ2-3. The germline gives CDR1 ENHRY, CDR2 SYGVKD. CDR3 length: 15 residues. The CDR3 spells CAISAAQYPTDTQYF.

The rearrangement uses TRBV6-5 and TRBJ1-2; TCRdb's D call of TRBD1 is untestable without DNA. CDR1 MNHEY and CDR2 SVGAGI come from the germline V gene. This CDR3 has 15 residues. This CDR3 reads CASSLPGQGHYGYTF.

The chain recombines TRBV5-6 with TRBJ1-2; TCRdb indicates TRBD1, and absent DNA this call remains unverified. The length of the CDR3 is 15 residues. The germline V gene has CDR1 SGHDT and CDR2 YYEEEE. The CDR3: CASSSIQGLIYGYTF.

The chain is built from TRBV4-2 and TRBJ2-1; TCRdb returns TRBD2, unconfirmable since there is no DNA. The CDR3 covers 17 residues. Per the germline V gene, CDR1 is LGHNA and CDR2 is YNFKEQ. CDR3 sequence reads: CASSQTGDSGGVNEQFF.

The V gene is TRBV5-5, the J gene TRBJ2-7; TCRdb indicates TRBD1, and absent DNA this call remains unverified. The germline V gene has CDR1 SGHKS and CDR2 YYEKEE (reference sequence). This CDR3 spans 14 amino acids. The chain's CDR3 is CASSFRQGGHEQYF.

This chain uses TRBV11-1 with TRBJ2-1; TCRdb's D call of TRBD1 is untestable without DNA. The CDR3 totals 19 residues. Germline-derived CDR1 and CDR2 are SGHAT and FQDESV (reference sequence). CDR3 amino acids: CASSLALILGLGAQNEQFF.

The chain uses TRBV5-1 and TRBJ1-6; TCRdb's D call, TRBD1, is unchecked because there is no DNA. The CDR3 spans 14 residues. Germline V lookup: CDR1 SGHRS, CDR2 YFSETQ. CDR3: CASGSGESSSPLHF.

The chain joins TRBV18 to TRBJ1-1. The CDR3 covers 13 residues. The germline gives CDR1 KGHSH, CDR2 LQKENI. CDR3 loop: CASSSNMNTEAFF.

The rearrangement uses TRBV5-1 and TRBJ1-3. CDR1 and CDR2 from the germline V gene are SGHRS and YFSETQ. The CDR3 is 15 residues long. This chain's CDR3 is CASSAGLSSGNTIYF.

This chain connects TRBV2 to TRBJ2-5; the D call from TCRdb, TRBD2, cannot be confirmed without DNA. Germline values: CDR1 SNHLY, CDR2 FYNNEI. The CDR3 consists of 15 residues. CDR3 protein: CASSEWSGRTETQYF.

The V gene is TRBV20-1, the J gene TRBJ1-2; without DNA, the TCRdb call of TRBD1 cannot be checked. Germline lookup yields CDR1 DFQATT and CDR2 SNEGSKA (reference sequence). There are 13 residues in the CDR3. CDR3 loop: CSARKIEGGGYTF.